The 16 T cell receptor beta chains reported below all come from one sample, sequenced in a study of blood T cells in healthy people across ages. For the second PCR, which ran for 7 to 11 cycles, a sample-barcoded 5' primer and a J-beta primer mix were used. TCRdb itself ran the 5' RACE reads through MiXCR, one entry per CDR3 protein. Of around 520,000 distinct CDR3 sequences listed, roughly a quarter were seen once; the top ten hold under 4.5%. This same sample was also part of a study on T cells of mothers and their children.

The sample taken for sequencing was blood. Receptors originate from a boy aged 2 to 10 in good health.

This clonotype was counted between two and nine times. The V gene is TRBV7-9, the J gene TRBJ1-5; D is uncertain. This CDR3 is built from 13 residues. Trimming took off 1 base at V and 7 bases at J, with 8 bases between the two ends. Germline V gene data show CDR1 as SEHNR and CDR2 as FQNEAQ (reference sequence). The CDR3 DNA is TGTGCCAGCAGCTTAGGGATAGAACAGCCCCAGCATTTT. Its translation: CASSLGIEQPQHF.

The chain employs TRBV20-1 and TRBJ2-7; tentatively, D is TRBD2 (6 bases). This CDR3 spans 13 amino acids. With 6 bases removed from V and 2 bases from J, the gap between germline ends came to 14 bases. Germline V gene sequence: CDR1 DFQATT, CDR2 SNEGSKA (reference sequence). CDR3 DNA: TGCAGTGCCCTTGACGGCGGGACCTACGAGCAGTACTTC. Translating gives CSALDGGTYEQYF.

This clonotype was counted a few times. This sequence joins TRBV21-1 and TRBJ2-1; TRBD1 is taken as the D call from the table, unchecked against the DNA. TRBV21-1 is deemed a pseudogene. This CDR3 is built from 14 residues. CDR3 sequence reads: CASPKAGPNNEQFF. CDR3 sequence (DNA): TGTGCCAGCCCTAAGGCGGGACCCAACAATGAGCAGTTCTTC.

The chain employs TRBV27 and TRBJ1-5, with TRBD1 matching 10 bases. Losses at the gene ends were 0 bases for V and 6 bases for J; bases not matched to a gene: 11. CDR1 and CDR2 (germline): MNHEY, SMNVEV (reference sequence). The CDR3 has 18 amino acids. The CDR3, as DNA: TGTGCCAGCAGTTTATCGAGACAGGGGGCTGGGATCGGTCAGCCCCAGCATTTT. It specifies CASSLSRQGAGIGQPQHF.

This clonotype came up a few times. The J gene is TRBJ2-1, the V gene TRBV5-5; D is unclear. Looked up from germline, CDR1 is SGHKS and CDR2 is YYEKEE (reference sequence). V lost 3 bases to trimming and J lost 3 bases, with 7 bases between them. There are 13 residues in the CDR3. The CDR3 spells CASSSLDYNEQFF. In DNA form, the CDR3 reads TGTGCCAGCAGCTCCCTCGACTACAATGAGCAGTTCTTC.

On this clonotype: The junction differs from germline at one of its ends, possibly a read error. V and J are TRBV4-1 and TRBJ2-4; possibly TRBD2 for D (5 bases). The CDR3 length is 14 residues. CDR1 and CDR2 from the germline V gene are MGHRA and YSYEKL. The CDR3 bases are TGCGCCAGCAGCCCGAGGGCAGCCCAAAACATTCAGTACTTC. This translates into CASSPRAAQNIQYF.

This clonotype was picked up a small number of times. V gene TRBV5-5 combines with J gene TRBJ2-1, with a possible D match to TRBD2 (6 bases). Germline CDR1 SGHKS, CDR2 YYEKEE (reference sequence). Trimming stripped 2 bases from V and 2 bases from J, with 11 bases between. This CDR3 has 15 residues. The CDR3 here is CASSLRGTPYNEQFF. The CDR3 DNA reads TGTGCCAGCAGCTTACGGGGGACCCCCTACAATGAGCAGTTCTTC.

This clonotype was picked up a small number of times. The chain carries TRBV29-1 and TRBJ2-7; a possible D gene is TRBD1 (5 bases). The CDR3 contains 16 residues. V gave up 5 bases and J gave up 5 bases, with 25 bases separating them. Per the germline V gene, CDR1 is SQVTM and CDR2 is ANQGSEA. CDR3 nucleotide sequence: TGCAGCGTTTATGGGGTCCCAGGGCTCCATTCCGACGAGCAGTACTTC. This encodes CSVYGVPGLHSDEQYF.

This clonotype appeared a few times. The V gene is TRBV7-6, the J gene TRBJ2-5, with TRBD2 as a possible D gene (6 bases). The CDR3 length is 15 residues. The germline V gene has CDR1 SGHVS and CDR2 FNYEAQ. The ends were cut back, 0 bases at V and 1 base at J, with 9 bases in the middle. The CDR3 DNA follows: TGTGCCAGCAGCTTAGCTGGCGGGGCCCAAGAGACCCAGTACTTC. It encodes CASSLAGGAQETQYF.

Only one count was recorded for this clonotype. The chain couples TRBV5-1 to TRBJ2-2; D is unclear. Germline V lookup: CDR1 SGHRS, CDR2 YFSETQ. V was trimmed by 4 bases and J by 1 base, leaving 8 bases between them. The CDR3 extends over 14 amino acids. CDR3 residues: CASSATENTGELFF. The CDR3 DNA reads as TGCGCCAGCAGCGCTACAGAGAACACCGGGGAGCTGTTTTTT.

The chain joins TRBV12-3 or TRBV12-4 to TRBJ2-5; the match to TRBD1 covers 7 bases. The CDR3 consists of 14 residues. V was clipped by 5 bases and J by 5 bases; unmatched bases: 8. The CDR3: CASSIRQGPETQYF. CDR3 DNA: TGTGCCAGCAGTATCCGACAGGGACCGGAGACCCAGTACTTC.

Note on this clonotype: A much larger clonotype is one base distant, so this may be a read error. The chain combines TRBV4-3 with TRBJ2-7; 9 bases map to TRBD1. The CDR3 sequence is 16 residues long. Germline trimming cut 4 bases from V and 6 bases from J; bases unmatched to any gene: 13. Germline V gene sequence: CDR1 LGHNA, CDR2 YSLEER. This CDR3 reads CASSRATGTGTCEQYF. The DNA of the CDR3 is TGCGCCAGCAGCCGCGCCACCGGGACAGGGACCTGCGAGCAGTACTTC.

The chain links TRBV6-1 to TRBJ2-5; the match to TRBD2 covers 11 bases. V dropped 6 bases and J dropped 1; count of bases not matched to a gene: 7. The CDR3 loop spans 16 amino acids. Germline-derived CDR1 and CDR2 are MNHNS and SASEGT. The CDR3 DNA follows: TGTGCCAGCAGCAAGCTAGCGGGAGGACGCCAAGAGACCCAGTACTTC. This codes for CASSKLAGGRQETQYF.

V usage is TRBV7-6 and J usage is TRBJ2-3, with D possibly being TRBD2 (6 bases). The CDR3 has 14 amino acids. CDR1 and CDR2 (germline): SGHVS, FNYEAQ. V shed 5 bases and J shed 4 bases, with 13 bases lying between them. The CDR3 DNA is TGTGCCAGCAGCGGAGGAGGGCCCTCAGATACGCAGTATTTT. It codes for CASSGGGPSDTQYF.

The chain's CDR3 is CASSLEGLAPGGDEQFF. The CDR3 DNA sequence: TGCGCCAGCAGCTTGGAAGGACTAGCTCCAGGTGGGGATGAGCAGTTCTTC. The V call is TRBV5-1, the J call TRBJ2-1; 8 nucleotides align to TRBD2. Trimming at V came to 0 bases and at J to 8 bases, leaving 13 bases not matched to a gene. The CDR3 extends over 17 amino acids. Germline values: CDR1 SGHRS, CDR2 YFSETQ. The full variable domain, its missing parts supplied by reference TRBV5-1 and TRBJ2-1, is KAGVTQTPRYLIKTRGQQVTLSCSPISGHRSVSWYQQTPGQGLQFLFEYFSETQRNKGNFPGRFSGRQFSNSRSEMNVSTLELGDSALYLCASSLEGLAPGGDEQFFGPGTRLTVL.

Only a few counts were recorded for this clonotype. The chain is built from TRBV12-3 or TRBV12-4 and TRBJ1-4; maybe TRBD1 (5 bases). The V end was cut by 6 bases, the J end by 8 bases, with 16 bases between. This CDR3 is 14 amino acids long. CDR3: CASSTRDQGEKLFF. The CDR3 DNA follows: TGTGCCAGCAGCACCCGGGACCAAGGCGAAAAACTGTTTTTT.